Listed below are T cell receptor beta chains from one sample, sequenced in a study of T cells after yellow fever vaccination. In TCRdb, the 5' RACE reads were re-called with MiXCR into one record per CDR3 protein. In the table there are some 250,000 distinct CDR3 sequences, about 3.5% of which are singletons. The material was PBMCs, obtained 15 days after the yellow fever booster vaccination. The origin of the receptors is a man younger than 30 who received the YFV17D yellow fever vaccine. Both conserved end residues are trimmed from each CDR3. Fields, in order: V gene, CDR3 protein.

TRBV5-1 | ASSSTGGSPLH
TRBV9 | ASSVGFSNYGYT
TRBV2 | ASRSGTVTDTQY
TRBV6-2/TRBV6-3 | ASSYSPYQETQY
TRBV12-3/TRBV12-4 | ASTLRPAEDYEQY
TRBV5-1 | ASSLRTGQGGGELF
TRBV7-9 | ASSLGQRRGVGQPQH
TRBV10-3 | AISQTGLGTEAF
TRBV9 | ASSPQGDGYNEQF
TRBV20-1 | SARDPRGTGELF
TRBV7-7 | ASSPQAGIRHGGELF
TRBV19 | ASRPGVLNTEAF
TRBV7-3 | ASSKGGLEETQY
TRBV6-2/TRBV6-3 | ASKKSPHTRDSNNQPQH
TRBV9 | ASRDPTNTEAF
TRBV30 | AWTNTGSPEAF
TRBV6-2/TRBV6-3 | ASTIARMTNRIDTEAF
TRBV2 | ASREDRGPHEQF
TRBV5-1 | ASSADGFSPLH
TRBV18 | ASSPAGQGATQY
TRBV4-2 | ASSQEGGLDYADTQY
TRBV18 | ASSLSEQGPYGYT
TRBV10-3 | AISESISSDTQY
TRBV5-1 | ASSLEPDQPQH
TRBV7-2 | ASSIYRSYNEQF
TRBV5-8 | ASSLPSSTGELF
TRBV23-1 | ASSQGSGETDTQY
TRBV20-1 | SATRVWDTQY
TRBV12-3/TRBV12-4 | ASSLQGRYQETQY
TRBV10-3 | ASATPVRTDTQY
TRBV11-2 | ASSFHVNAGELF
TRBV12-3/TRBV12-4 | ASKTENTEAF
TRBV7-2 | ASSPGVAGDLEQF
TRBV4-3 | ASSQDIQY
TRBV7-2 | ASSRQGTYEQY
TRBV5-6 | ASSSDRANSPLH
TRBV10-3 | AISRQDSSGANVLT